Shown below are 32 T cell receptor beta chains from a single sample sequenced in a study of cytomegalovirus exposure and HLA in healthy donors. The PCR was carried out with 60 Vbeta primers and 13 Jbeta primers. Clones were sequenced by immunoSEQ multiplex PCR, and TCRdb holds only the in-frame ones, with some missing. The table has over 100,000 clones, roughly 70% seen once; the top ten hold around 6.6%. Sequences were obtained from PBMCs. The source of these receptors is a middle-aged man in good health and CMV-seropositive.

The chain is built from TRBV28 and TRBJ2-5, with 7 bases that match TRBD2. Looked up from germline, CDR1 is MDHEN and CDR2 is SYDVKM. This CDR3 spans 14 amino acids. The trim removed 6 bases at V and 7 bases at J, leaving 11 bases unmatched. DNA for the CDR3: TGTGCCAGCAGCTCACCGGGGAGGGGTGGGACCCAGTACTTC. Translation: CASSSPGRGGTQYF.

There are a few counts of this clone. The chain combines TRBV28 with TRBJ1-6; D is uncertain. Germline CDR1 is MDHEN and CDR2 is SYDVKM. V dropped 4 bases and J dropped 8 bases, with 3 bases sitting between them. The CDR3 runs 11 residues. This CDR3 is CASSSHSPLHF. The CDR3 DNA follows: TGTGCCAGCAGTTCTCATTCACCCCTCCACTTT.

CDR3 protein: CASSPVNRGRNTEAFF. In nucleotides, the CDR3 is TGCGCCAGCAGCCCCGTTAACAGGGGGAGGAACACTGAAGCTTTCTTT. This rearrangement joins TRBV4-1 to TRBJ1-1; 8 bases are shared with TRBD1. CDR3 length: 16 residues. Trimming cost V 4 bases and J 1 base; bases outside gene matches: 8. The germline V gene encodes CDR1 MGHRA and CDR2 YSYEKL.

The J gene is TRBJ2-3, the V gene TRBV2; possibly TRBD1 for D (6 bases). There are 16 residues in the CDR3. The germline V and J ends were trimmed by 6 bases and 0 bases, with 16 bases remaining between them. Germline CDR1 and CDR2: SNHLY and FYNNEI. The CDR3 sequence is CASSYIGGRSTDTQYF. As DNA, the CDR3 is TGTGCCAGCAGCTATATTGGGGGCCGGAGCACAGATACGCAGTATTTT.

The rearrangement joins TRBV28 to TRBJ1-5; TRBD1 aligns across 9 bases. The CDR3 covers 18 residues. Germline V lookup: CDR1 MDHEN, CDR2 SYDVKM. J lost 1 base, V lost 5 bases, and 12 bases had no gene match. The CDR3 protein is CASSAGTGRFPSNQPQHF. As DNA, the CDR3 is TGTGCCAGCAGTGCCGGGACAGGGAGGTTTCCCAGCAATCAGCCCCAGCATTTT.

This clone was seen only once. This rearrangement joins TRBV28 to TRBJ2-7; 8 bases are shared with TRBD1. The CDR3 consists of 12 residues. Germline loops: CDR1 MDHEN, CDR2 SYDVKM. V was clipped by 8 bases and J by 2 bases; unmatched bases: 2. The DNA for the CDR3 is TGTGCCAGCCGACAGGGGACCTACGAGCAGTACTTC. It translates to CASRQGTYEQYF.

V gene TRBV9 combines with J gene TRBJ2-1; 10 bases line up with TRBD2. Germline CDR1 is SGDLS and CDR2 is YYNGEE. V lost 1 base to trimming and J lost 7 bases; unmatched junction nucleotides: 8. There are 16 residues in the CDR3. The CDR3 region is CASSVKAGGPNNEQFF. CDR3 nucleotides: TGTGCCAGCAGCGTAAAAGCGGGGGGGCCAAATAATGAGCAGTTCTTC.

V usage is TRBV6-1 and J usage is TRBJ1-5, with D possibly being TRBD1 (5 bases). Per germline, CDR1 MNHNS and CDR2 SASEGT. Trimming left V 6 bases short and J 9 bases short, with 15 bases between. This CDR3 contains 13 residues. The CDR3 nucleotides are TGTGCCAGCAGAGACAGATTAGACGGGCCCCAGCATTTT. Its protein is CASRDRLDGPQHF.

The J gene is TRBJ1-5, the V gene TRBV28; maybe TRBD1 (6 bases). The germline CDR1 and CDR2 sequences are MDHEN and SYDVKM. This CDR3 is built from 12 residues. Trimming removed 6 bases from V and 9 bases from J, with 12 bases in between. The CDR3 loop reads CASSSGTRPQHF. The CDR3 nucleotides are TGTGCCAGCAGCTCCGGGACACGGCCCCAGCATTTT.

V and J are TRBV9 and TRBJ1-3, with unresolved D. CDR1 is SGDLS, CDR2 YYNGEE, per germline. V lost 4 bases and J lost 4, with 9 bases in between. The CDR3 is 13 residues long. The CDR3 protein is CASSPSTGNTIYF. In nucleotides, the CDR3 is TGTGCCAGCAGCCCCTCGACAGGAAACACCATATATTTT.

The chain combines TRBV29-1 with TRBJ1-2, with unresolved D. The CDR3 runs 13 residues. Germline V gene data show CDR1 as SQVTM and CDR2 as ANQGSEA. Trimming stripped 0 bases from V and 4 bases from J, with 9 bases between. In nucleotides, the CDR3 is TGCAGCGTTGAAGACTATACGGGCTATGGCTACACCTTC. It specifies CSVEDYTGYGYTF.

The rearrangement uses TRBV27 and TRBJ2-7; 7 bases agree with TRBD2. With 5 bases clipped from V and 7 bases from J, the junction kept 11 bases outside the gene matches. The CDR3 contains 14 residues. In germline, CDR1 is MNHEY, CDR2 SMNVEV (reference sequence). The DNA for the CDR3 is TGTGCCAGCAGTGTAAGGACTAGGCTGGTAGAGCAGTACTTC. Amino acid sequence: CASSVRTRLVEQYF.

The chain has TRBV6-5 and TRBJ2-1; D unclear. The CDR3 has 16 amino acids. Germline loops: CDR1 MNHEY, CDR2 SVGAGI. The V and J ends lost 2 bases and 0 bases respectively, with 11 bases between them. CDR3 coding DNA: TGTGCCAGCAGTTACCGACACCTTAGCTCCTACAATGAGCAGTTCTTC. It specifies CASSYRHLSSYNEQFF.

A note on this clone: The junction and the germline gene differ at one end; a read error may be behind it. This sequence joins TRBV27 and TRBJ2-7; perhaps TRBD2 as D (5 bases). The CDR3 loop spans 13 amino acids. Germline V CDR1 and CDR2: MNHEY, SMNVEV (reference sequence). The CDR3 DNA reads TGTGCCAGCAGTTTGGTCCGGGATTACGAGCAGTCCTTC. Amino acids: CASSLVRDYEQSF.

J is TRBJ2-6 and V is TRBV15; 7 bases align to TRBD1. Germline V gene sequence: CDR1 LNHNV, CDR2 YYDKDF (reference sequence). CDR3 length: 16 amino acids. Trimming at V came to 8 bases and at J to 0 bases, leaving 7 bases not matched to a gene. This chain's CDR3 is CATSRDSNSGANVLTF. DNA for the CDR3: TGTGCCACCTCCAGGGACAGTAACTCTGGGGCCAACGTCCTGACTTTC.

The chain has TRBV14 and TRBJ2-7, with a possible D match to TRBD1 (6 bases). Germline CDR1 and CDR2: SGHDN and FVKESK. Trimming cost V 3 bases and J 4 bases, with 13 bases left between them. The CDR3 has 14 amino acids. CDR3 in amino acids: CASSQVGGTYEQYF. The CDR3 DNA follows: TGTGCCAGCAGCCAGGTTGGGGGCACGTACGAGCAGTACTTC. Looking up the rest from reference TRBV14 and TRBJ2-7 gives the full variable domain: EAGVTQFPSHSVIEKGQTVTLRCDPISGHDNLYWYRRVMGKEIKFLLHFVKESKQDESGMPNNRFLAERTGGTYSTLKVQPAELEDSGVYFCASSQVGGTYEQYFGPGTRLTVT.

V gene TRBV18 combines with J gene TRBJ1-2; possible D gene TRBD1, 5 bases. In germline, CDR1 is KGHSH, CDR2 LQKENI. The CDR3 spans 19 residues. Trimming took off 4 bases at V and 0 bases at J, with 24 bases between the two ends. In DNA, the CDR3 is TGTGCCAGCTCACTCGTCCCGGGACTGAGACTTTCATCTAACTATGGCTACACCTTC. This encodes CASSLVPGLRLSSNYGYTF.

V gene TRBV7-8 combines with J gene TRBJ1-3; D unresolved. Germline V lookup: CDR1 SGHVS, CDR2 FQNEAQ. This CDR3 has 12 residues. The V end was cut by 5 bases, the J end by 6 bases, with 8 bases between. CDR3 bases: TGTGCCAGCAGCCCTCCAGAAAACACCATATATTTT. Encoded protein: CASSPPENTIYF.

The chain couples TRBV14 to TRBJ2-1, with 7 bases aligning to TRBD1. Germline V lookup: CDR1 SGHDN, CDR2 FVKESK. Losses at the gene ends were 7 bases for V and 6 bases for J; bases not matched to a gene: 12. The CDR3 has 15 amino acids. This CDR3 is CASKRAGTVINEQFF. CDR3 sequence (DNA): TGTGCCAGCAAACGTGCCGGGACAGTTATCAATGAGCAGTTCTTC. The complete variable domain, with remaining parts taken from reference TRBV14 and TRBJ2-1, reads EAGVTQFPSHSVIEKGQTVTLRCDPISGHDNLYWYRRVMGKEIKFLLHFVKESKQDESGMPNNRFLAERTGGTYSTLKVQPAELEDSGVYFCASKRAGTVINEQFFGPGTRLTVL.

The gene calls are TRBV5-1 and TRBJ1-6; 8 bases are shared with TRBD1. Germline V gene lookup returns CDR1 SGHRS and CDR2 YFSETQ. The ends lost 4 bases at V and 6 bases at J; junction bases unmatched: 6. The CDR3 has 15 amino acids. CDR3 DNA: TGCGCCAGCAGCCAAAGGACAGGGCGTAATTCACCCCTCCACTTT. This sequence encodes CASSQRTGRNSPLHF. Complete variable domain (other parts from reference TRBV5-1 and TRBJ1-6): KAGVTQTPRYLIKTRGQQVTLSCSPISGHRSVSWYQQTPGQGLQFLFEYFSETQRNKGNFPGRFSGRQFSNSRSEMNVSTLELGDSALYLCASSQRTGRNSPLHFGNGTRLTVT.

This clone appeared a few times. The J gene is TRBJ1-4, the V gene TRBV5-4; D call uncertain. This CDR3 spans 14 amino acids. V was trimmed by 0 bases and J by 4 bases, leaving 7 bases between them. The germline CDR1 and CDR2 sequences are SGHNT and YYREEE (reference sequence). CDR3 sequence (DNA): TGTGCCAGCAGCTTGGGGTCCGGTAATGAAAAACTGTTTTTT. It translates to CASSLGSGNEKLFF.

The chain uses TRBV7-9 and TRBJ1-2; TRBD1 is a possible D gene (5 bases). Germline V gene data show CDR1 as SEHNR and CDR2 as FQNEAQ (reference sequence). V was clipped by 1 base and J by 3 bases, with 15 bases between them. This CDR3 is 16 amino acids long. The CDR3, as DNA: TGTGCCAGCAGCTTAGGATACAGGAGCGTGGACTATGGCTACACCTTC. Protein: CASSLGYRSVDYGYTF.

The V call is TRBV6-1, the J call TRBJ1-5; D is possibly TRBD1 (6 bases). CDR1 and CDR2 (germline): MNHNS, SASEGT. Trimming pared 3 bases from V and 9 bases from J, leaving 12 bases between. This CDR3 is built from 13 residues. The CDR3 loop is CASSEGDIRPQHF. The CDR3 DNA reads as TGTGCCAGCAGTGAGGGGGACATTCGGCCCCAGCATTTT.

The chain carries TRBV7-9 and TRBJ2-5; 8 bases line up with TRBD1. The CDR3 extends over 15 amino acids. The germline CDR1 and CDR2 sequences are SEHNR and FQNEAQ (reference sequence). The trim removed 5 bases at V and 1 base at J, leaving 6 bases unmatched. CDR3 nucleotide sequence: TGTGCCAGCAGCGATCGGACAGGGAGCCAAGAGACCCAGTACTTC. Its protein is CASSDRTGSQETQYF.

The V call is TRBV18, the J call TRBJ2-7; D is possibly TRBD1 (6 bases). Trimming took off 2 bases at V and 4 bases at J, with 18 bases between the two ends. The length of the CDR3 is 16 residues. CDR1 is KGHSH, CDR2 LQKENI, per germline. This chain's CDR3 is CASSPGRDTLGYEQYF. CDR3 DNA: TGTGCCAGCTCACCAGGAAGGGACACCCTAGGGTACGAGCAGTACTTC.

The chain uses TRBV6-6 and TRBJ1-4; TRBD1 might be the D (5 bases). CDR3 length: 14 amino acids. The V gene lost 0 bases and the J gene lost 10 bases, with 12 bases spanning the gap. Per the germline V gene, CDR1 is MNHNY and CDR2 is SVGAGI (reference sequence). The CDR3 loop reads CASSYSIQGGKLFF. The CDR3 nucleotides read TGTGCCAGCAGTTACTCGATTCAGGGCGGAAAACTGTTTTTT.

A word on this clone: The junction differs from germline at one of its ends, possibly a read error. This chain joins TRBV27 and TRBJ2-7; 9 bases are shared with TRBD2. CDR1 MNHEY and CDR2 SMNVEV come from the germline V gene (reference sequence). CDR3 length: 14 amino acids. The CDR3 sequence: CASSYTSGLYEQCF. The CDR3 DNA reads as TGTGCCAGCAGTTACACTAGCGGGCTCTACGAGCAGTGCTTC.

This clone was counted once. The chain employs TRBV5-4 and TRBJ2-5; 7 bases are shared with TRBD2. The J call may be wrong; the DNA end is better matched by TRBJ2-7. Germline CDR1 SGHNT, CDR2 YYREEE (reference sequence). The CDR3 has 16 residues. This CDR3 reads CASSPSGERGSYEQYF. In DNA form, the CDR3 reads TGTGCCAGCAGCCCGTCGGGAGAGCGGGGCTCCTACGAGCAGTACTTC.

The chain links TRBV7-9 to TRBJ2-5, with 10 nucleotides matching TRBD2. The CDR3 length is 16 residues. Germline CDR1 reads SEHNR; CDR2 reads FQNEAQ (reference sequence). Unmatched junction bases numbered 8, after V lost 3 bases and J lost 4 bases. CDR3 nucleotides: TGTGCCAGCAGCTTTGGGTTAGCGGGGGGCGGAGAGACCCAGTACTTC. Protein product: CASSFGLAGGGETQYF.

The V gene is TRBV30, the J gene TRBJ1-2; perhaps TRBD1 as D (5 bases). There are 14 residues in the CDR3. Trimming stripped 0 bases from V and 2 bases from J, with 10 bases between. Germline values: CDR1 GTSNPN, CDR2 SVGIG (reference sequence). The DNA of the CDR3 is TGTGCCTGGAGTGTATCGAGACAGAACTATGGCTACACCTTC. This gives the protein CAWSVSRQNYGYTF.

This CDR3 reads CASSFDGANYGYTF. The CDR3 region has the DNA TGCGCCAGCAGTTTTGACGGGGCTAACTATGGCTACACCTTC. The chain couples TRBV5-1 to TRBJ1-2; no clear D. The CDR3 is made up of 14 amino acids. V was pared by 5 bases and J by 0 bases, with 11 bases between. Germline-derived CDR1 and CDR2 are SGHRS and YFSETQ.

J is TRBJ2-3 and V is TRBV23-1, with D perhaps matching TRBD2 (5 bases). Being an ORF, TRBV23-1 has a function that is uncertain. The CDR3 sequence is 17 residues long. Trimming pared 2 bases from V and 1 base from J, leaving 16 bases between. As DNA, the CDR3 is TGCGCCAGCAGTCAACCCGGGGTTCCAGCTGGCACAGATACGCAGTATTTT. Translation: CASSQPGVPAGTDTQYF.